Listed below are T cell receptor beta chains from one sample, sequenced in a study of blood T cell repertoires in COVID-19. Sequencing was performed with immunoSEQ multiplex PCR; in TCRdb, only in-frame clones are kept and a portion is missing. The table includes a few hundred thousand clones, roughly 90% detected once. The sample consisted of peripheral blood. The receptor source for this set is a woman between 25 and 40 years old with COVID-19, enrolled during active disease. The CDR3 runs from the conserved cysteine through the conserved F or W. The order of the fields is D gene, V gene, J gene, clone size, CDR3 protein, CDR3 DNA. A D gene is named only where the DNA matches it firmly. Not every row has a clone size; where given, it reads once, few, many or a size class.

-	TRBV18	TRBJ2-3	-	CASSPPSGRSTDTQYF	TGTGCCAGCTCACCACCGTCCGGCAGGAGCACAGATACGCAGTATTTT
-	TRBV27	TRBJ1-1	-	CASSSAGRELVAFF	TGTGCCAGCAGTTCCGCCGGGAGGGAACTTGTAGCTTTCTTT
-	TRBV24-1	TRBJ1-2	-	CATSDLQANYGYTF	TGTGCCACCAGTGATTTGCAGGCGAACTATGGCTACACCTTC
TRBD2	TRBV10-1	TRBJ2-1	-	CASSESRGGRYNEQFF	TGCGCCAGCAGTGAGTCGCGGGGGGGCCGGTACAATGAGCAGTTCTTC
TRBD2	TRBV7-6	TRBJ2-3	-	CASSSFMTSGDTDTQYF	TGTGCCAGCAGCTCCTTTATGACTAGCGGGGACACAGATACGCAGTATTTT
TRBD2	TRBV7-2	TRBJ2-7	once	CASSLVLAGGPYEQYF	TGTGCCAGCAGCTTAGTCCTAGCGGGGGGCCCCTACGAGCAGTACTTC
TRBD1	TRBV19	TRBJ1-1	-	CASIQGQVNTEAFF	TGTGCCAGTATCCAGGGACAGGTGAACACTGAAGCTTTCTTT
-	TRBV28	TRBJ2-3	-	CATNRAGSSTDTQYF	TGTGCCACCAACCGAGCAGGATCTAGCACAGATACGCAGTATTTT
-	TRBV7-8	TRBJ1-1	-	CASSPLRSGGEFYTEAFF	TGTGCCAGCAGCCCCTTGAGGTCAGGCGGGGAGTTCTACACTGAAGCTTTCTTT
-	TRBV19	TRBJ2-7	-	CASSPYRGQGNSYEQYF	TGTGCCAGTAGCCCCTATAGAGGCCAGGGTAATTCCTACGAGCAGTACTTC
TRBD2	TRBV5-1	TRBJ2-2	once	CASSLAVLAEFGTGELFF	TGCGCCAGCAGCTTGGCTGTACTAGCGGAATTCGGGACCGGGGAGCTGTTTTTT
-	TRBV9	TRBJ1-5	-	CASSQGSGGSNQPQHF	TGTGCCAGCAGTCAGGGTTCTGGGGGGAGCAATCAGCCCCAGCATTTT
-	TRBV18	TRBJ1-2	-	CASSPPTGANYGYTF	TGTGCCAGCTCACCACCGACAGGAGCTAACTATGGCTACACCTTC
TRBD2	TRBV2	TRBJ2-3	-	CASRTSGRTPRTDTQYF	TGTGCCAGCAGGACTAGCGGGAGGACCCCTCGCACAGATACGCAGTATTTT
TRBD1	TRBV10-2	TRBJ1-2	-	CATAPLDRGNGYTF	TGCGCCACCGCACCTCTGGACAGGGGCAATGGCTACACCTTC
TRBD1	TRBV7-9	TRBJ1-1	few	CASSLNRQGKNTEAFF	TGTGCCAGCAGCTTAAATAGACAGGGAAAGAACACTGAAGCTTTCTTT
TRBD2	TRBV4-2	TRBJ2-3	-	CASSPTGGQDTQYF	TGTGCCAGCAGCCCCACGGGGGGGCAAGATACGCAGTATTTT
-	TRBV9	TRBJ1-2	-	CADLPAGDKVAANYGYTF	TGTGCCGACCTCCCGGCCGGGGACAAGGTGGCAGCTAACTATGGCTACACCTTC
TRBD2	TRBV9	TRBJ2-2	-	CASSVGAGGDTGELFF	TGTGCCAGCAGCGTAGGGGCGGGGGGTGACACCGGGGAGCTGTTTTTT
TRBD1	TRBV7-9	TRBJ1-6	few	CASSPGTGLSPLHF	TGTGCCAGCAGCCCGGGGACAGGGCTGTCACCCCTCCACTTT
-	TRBV19	TRBJ1-5	-	CASSTGLEQPQHF	TGTGCCAGTAGTACAGGGCTGGAGCAGCCCCAGCATTTT
-	TRBV14	TRBJ2-3	-	CASSQGRGADTQYF	TGTGCCAGCAGCCAAGGACGGGGGGCCGATACGCAGTATTTT
TRBD2	TRBV7-2	TRBJ2-3	-	CASSLVGTSGSSDTQYF	TGTGCCAGCAGCTTAGTTGGGACTAGCGGGAGTTCAGATACGCAGTATTTT
-	TRBV2	TRBJ1-5	-	CASSEMYGGVSNQPQHF	TGTGCCAGCAGTGAAATGTACGGGGGTGTAAGCAATCAGCCCCAGCATTTT
TRBD2	TRBV5-1	TRBJ2-2	-	CASSPELAGGIGELFF	TGCGCCAGCAGCCCGGAACTAGCGGGAGGGATCGGGGAGCTGTTTTTT
TRBD1	TRBV5-4	TRBJ1-2	-	CASSLVQGWANYGYTF	TGTGCCAGCAGCTTGGTACAGGGGTGGGCTAACTATGGCTACACCTTC
-	TRBV10-3	TRBJ2-7	-	CAIRGGAEQLSYEQYF	TGTGCCATCAGGGGGGGGGCAGAACAGTTATCCTACGAGCAGTACTTC
TRBD2	TRBV9	TRBJ2-3	-	CASSAGLAGGDTQYF	TGTGCCAGCAGCGCAGGACTAGCGGGAGGAGATACGCAGTATTTT
TRBD2	TRBV28	TRBJ2-2	-	CASSKRTSGIANTGELFF	TGTGCCAGCAGTAAGCGGACTAGCGGGATCGCGAACACCGGGGAGCTGTTTTTT
TRBD2	TRBV11-2	TRBJ2-1	-	CASSLGLADNEQFF	TGTGCCAGCAGCCTGGGACTAGCGGATAATGAGCAGTTCTTC
-	TRBV7-9	TRBJ1-2	-	CASSSDTSYGYTF	TGTGCCAGCAGCTCCGACACCTCTTATGGCTACACCTTC
-	TRBV6-2/TRBV6-3	TRBJ2-1	few	CASSYSIESGTYNEQFF	TGTGCCAGCAGTTACTCCATCGAGAGCGGGACATACAATGAGCAGTTCTTC
TRBD2	TRBV4-3	TRBJ2-3	-	CASSQETSGGAGDTQYF	TGCGCCAGCAGCCAAGAGACTAGCGGGGGGGCCGGAGATACGCAGTATTTT
-	TRBV7-6	TRBJ1-1	-	CASSPAGDLNTEAFF	TGTGCCAGCAGCCCGGCGGGAGACCTGAACACTGAAGCTTTCTTT
TRBD1	TRBV19	TRBJ1-6	-	CASSIYGTAGHSPLHF	TGTGCCAGTAGTATCTATGGGACAGCCGGACATTCACCCCTCCACTTT
-	TRBV19	TRBJ1-1	-	CASLTVMNTEAFF	TGTGCCAGCCTCACAGTAATGAACACTGAAGCTTTCTTT
-	TRBV4-1	TRBJ2-1	-	CASSQDGGNNEQFF	TGCGCCAGCAGCCAAGACGGCGGGAACAATGAGCAGTTCTTC
TRBD2	TRBV3-1/TRBV3-2	TRBJ2-6	-	CASSQEFLAGGTGANVLTF	TGTGCCAGCAGCCAAGAGTTCCTAGCGGGGGGGACTGGGGCCAACGTCCTGACTTTC
-	TRBV28	TRBJ1-5	-	CASSLPSQGNQPQHF	TGTGCCAGCAGTTTACCATCCCAGGGCAATCAGCCCCAGCATTTT
TRBD2	TRBV2	TRBJ2-1	-	CASTRTSGVSSYNEQFF	TGTGCCAGCACCCGGACTAGCGGGGTGAGCTCCTACAATGAGCAGTTCTTC
TRBD1	TRBV29-1	TRBJ1-2	-	CSVEGRGRNYGYTF	TGCAGCGTAGAAGGCAGGGGGAGGAACTATGGCTACACCTTC
TRBD1	TRBV5-5	TRBJ1-3	-	CASSLEGQGFSGNTIYF	TGTGCCAGCAGCTTGGAAGGACAGGGCTTCTCTGGAAACACCATATATTTT
-	TRBV19	TRBJ1-2	-	CASSIGEYGYTF	TGTGCCAGTAGTATAGGGGAGTATGGCTACACCTTC
-	TRBV6-2/TRBV6-3	TRBJ1-2	once	CASGSGYNYGYTF	TGTGCCAGCGGTTCAGGTTACAACTATGGCTACACCTTC
TRBD1	TRBV7-9	TRBJ1-5	few	CASSLGDRGLSQPQHF	TGTGCCAGCAGCTTAGGAGACAGGGGGCTAAGTCAGCCCCAGCATTTT
TRBD1	TRBV11-3	TRBJ1-1	-	CASSSGQPNTEAFF	TGTGCCAGCAGCTCGGGACAGCCTAACACTGAAGCTTTCTTT
TRBD1	TRBV7-8	TRBJ2-5	-	CASSLAGGGQTQYF	TGTGCCAGCAGCTTAGCAGGGGGCGGGCAGACCCAGTACTTC
-	TRBV10-3	TRBJ2-1	-	CAISESADWGFF	TGTGCCATCAGTGAGTCTGCGGACTGGGGGTTCTTC
-	TRBV3-1/TRBV3-2	TRBJ2-7	-	CASSQRDMRAVEFYEQYF	TGTGCCAGCAGCCAACGGGACATGCGGGCGGTGGAGTTTTACGAGCAGTACTTC
-	TRBV27	TRBJ2-1	-	CASSLRFRGRWNEQFF	TGTGCCAGCAGTTTACGTTTTCGTGGGAGGTGGAATGAGCAGTTCTTC
-	TRBV6-2/TRBV6-3	TRBJ2-5	-	CASSIAGQETQYF	TGTGCCAGCAGTATTGCAGGTCAAGAGACCCAGTACTTC
-	TRBV6-5	TRBJ2-1	-	CASSSLRESEQFF	TGTGCCAGCAGTTCACTCAGGGAAAGTGAGCAGTTCTTC
TRBD2	TRBV7-9	TRBJ2-3	-	CASSPPRVAGGDGDTQYF	TGTGCCAGCAGCCCCCCGAGGGTCGCGGGGGGGGACGGAGATACGCAGTATTTT
-	TRBV14	TRBJ1-1	-	CASSQTRTANTEAFF	TGTGCCAGCAGCCAGACCCGGACAGCGAACACTGAAGCTTTCTTT
TRBD2	TRBV2	TRBJ2-1	-	CASSRTSGYENEQFF	TGTGCCAGCAGTCGGACTAGCGGTTACGAGAATGAGCAGTTCTTC
TRBD1	TRBV7-8	TRBJ1-2	once	CASSLAEAGGAGYGYTF	TGTGCCAGCAGCTTAGCGGAGGCAGGGGGCGCGGGGTATGGCTACACCTTC
TRBD1	TRBV10-2	TRBJ1-3	-	CASSPGTGDRAGNTIYF	TGCGCCAGCAGTCCCGGGACAGGGGACCGGGCTGGAAACACCATATATTTT
-	TRBV5-1	TRBJ1-4	once	CASSLEGEGDEKLFF	TGCGCCAGCAGCTTGGAAGGGGAGGGGGATGAAAAACTGTTTTTT
TRBD1	TRBV12-3/TRBV12-4	TRBJ2-7	few	CASSRDSEYEQYF	TGTGCCAGCAGCCGGGACAGCGAATACGAGCAGTACTTC
-	TRBV7-8	TRBJ1-2	-	CASSSLLWARGGYTF	TGTGCCAGCAGTTCGTTGCTTTGGGCTCGGGGTGGCTACACCTTC